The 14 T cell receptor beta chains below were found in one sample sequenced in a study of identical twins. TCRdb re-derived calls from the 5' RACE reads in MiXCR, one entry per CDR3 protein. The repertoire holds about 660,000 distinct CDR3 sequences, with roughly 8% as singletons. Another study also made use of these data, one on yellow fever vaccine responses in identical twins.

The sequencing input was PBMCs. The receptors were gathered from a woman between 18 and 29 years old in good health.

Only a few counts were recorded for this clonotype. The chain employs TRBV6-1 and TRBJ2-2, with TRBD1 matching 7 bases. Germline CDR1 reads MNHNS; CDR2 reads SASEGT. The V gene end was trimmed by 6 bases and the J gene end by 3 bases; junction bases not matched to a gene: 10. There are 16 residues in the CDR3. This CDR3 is CASRADNRGHTGELFF. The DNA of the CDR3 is TGTGCCAGCAGAGCCGATAACAGGGGCCACACCGGGGAGCTGTTTTTT.

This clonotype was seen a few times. The CDR3 nucleotides are TGCAGTTCCTTCGAAGCTTTCTTT. Amino acid sequence: CSSFEAFF. This chain links TRBV20-1 with TRBJ1-1; no reliable D call. Germline lookup yields CDR1 DFQATT and CDR2 SNEGSKA (reference sequence). Deletions cut 8 bases from V and 8 bases from J, with 6 bases between. This CDR3 is built from 8 residues.

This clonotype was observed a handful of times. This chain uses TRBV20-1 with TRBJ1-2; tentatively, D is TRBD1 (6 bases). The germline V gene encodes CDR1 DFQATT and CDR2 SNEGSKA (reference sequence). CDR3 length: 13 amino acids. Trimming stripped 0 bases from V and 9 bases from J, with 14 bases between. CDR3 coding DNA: TGCAGTGCTAGAGAACAGGGACCGTCCAGCTACACCTTC. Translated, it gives CSAREQGPSSYTF.

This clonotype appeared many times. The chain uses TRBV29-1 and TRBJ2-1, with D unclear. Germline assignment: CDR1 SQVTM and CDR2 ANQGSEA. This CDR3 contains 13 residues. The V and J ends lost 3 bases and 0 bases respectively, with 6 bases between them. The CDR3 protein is CSVDRLSYNEQFF. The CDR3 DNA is TGCAGCGTTGACCGGCTCTCCTACAATGAGCAGTTCTTC.

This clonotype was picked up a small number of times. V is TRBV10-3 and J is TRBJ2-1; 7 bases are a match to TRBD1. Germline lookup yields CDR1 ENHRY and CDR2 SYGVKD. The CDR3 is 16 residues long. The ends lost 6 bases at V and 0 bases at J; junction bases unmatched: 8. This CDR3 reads CAISEKGQVSYNEQFF. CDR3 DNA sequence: TGTGCCATCAGCGAAAAAGGACAGGTCTCCTACAATGAGCAGTTCTTC.

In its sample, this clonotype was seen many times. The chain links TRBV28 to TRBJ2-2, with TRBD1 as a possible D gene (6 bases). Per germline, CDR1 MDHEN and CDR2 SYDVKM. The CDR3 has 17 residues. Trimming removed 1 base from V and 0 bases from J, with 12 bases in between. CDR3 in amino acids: CASSLYSGTTNTGELFF. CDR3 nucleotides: TGTGCCAGCAGTTTATACTCCGGGACAACGAACACCGGGGAGCTGTTTTTT.

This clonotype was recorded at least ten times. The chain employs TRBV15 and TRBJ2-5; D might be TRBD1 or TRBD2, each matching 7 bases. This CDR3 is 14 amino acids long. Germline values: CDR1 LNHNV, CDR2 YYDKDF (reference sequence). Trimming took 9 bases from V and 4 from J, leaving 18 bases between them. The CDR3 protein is CATTVQGRGETQYF. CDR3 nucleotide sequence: TGTGCCACTACTGTACAGGGGAGGGGAGAGACCCAGTACTTC.

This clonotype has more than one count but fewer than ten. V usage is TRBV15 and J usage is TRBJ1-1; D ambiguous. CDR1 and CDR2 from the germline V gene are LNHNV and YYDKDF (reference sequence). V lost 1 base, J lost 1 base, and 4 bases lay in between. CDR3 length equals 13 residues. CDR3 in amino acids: CATSRVPNTEAFF. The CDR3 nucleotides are TGTGCCACCAGCAGAGTCCCGAACACTGAAGCTTTCTTT. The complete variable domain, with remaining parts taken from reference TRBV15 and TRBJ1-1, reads DAMVIQNPRYQVTQFGKPVTLSCSQTLNHNVMYWYQQKSSQAPKLLFHYYDKDFNNEADTPDNFQSRRPNTSFCFLDIRSPGLGDTAMYLCATSRVPNTEAFFGQGTRLTVV.

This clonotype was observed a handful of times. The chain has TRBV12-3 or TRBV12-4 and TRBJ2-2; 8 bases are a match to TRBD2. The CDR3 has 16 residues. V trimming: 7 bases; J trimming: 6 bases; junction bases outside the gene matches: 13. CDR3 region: CASTAPGTSPPGELFF. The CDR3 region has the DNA TGTGCCAGCACAGCTCCCGGGACTAGTCCGCCCGGGGAGCTGTTTTTT.

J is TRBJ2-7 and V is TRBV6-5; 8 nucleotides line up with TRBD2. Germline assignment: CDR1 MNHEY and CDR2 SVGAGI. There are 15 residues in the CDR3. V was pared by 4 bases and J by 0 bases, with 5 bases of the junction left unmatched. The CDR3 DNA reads TGTGCCAGCAGTTCCCTTAGCGGGGCCTCCTACGAGCAGTACTTC. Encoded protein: CASSSLSGASYEQYF.

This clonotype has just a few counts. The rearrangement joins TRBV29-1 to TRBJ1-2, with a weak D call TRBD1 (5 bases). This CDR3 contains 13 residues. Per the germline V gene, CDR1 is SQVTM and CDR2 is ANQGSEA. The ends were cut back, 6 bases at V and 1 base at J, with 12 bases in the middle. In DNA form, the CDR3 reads TGCAGCGTAAGACAGCCTATTAACTATGGCTACACCTTC. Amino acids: CSVRQPINYGYTF.

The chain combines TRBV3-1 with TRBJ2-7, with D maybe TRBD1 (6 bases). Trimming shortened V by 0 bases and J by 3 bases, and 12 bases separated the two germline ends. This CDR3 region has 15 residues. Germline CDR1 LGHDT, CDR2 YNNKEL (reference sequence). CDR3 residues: CASSQDRQALYEQYF. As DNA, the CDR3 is TGTGCCAGCAGCCAAGATCGACAGGCTCTCTACGAGCAGTACTTC.

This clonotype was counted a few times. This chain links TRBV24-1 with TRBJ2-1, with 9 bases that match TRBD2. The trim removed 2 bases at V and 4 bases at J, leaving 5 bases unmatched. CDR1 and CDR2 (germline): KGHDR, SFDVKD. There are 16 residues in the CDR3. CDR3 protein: CATSDSSSGRYNEQFF. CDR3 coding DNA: TGTGCCACCAGTGATTCTTCCAGCGGGAGGTACAATGAGCAGTTCTTC.

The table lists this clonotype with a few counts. Here the CDR3 reads CATSDLTSAPGELFF. The CDR3 bases are TGTGCCACCAGTGATTTGACTAGCGCCCCCGGGGAGCTGTTTTTT. This chain links TRBV24-1 with TRBJ2-2; the match to TRBD2 covers 7 bases. Trimming at V came to 0 bases and at J to 6 bases, leaving 3 bases not matched to a gene. The CDR3 length is 15 residues. The germline CDR1 and CDR2 sequences are KGHDR and SFDVKD.